These 25 T cell receptor beta chains came from one sample sequenced in a study of cytomegalovirus exposure and HLA in healthy donors. Vbeta (60) and Jbeta (13) primers were used in the PCR. Generated by immunoSEQ multiplex PCR, the TCRdb table keeps only in-frame clones and is missing some. The sample contains over 150,000 clones, 77% of which appear only once. Sequencing was done on a sample of PBMCs. The receptor set was obtained from a woman in her 30s in good health and CMV-seropositive.

This chain connects TRBV10-2 to TRBJ2-3, with TRBD2 as a possible D gene (6 bases). Germline V CDR1 and CDR2: WSHSY, SAAADI. Trimming cost V 6 bases and J 2 bases, with 18 bases left between them. The CDR3 sequence is 16 residues long. The CDR3 region has the DNA TGCGCCAGCAGCCGGCCCCCGGAGCGGGTCACAGATACGCAGTATTTT. Its protein product is CASSRPPERVTDTQYF.

The chain couples TRBV11-2 to TRBJ2-2; 8 nucleotides agree with TRBD2. Germline-derived CDR1 and CDR2 are SGHAT and FQNNGV. With 5 bases clipped from V and 5 bases from J, the junction kept 19 bases outside the gene matches. CDR3 length equals 19 residues. The CDR3 here is CASSLLGASGSAGTGELFF. The CDR3 DNA is TGTGCCAGCAGCCTCCTCGGGGCTAGCGGGTCCGCGGGGACCGGGGAGCTGTTTTTT.

The chain links TRBV12-5 to TRBJ2-7, with TRBD1 identical over 9 bases. Germline CDR1 LGHNT, CDR2 FRNRAP. Trimming took 1 base from V and 0 from J; bases not matched to a gene: 13. This CDR3 region has 19 residues. The CDR3 is CASGLASFLGQGSSYEQYF. The CDR3 coding sequence is TGTGCTAGTGGTTTGGCCTCTTTTCTGGGACAGGGAAGCTCCTACGAGCAGTACTTC.

V is TRBV5-4 and J is TRBJ2-5, with D possibly matching TRBD1 (6 bases). Trimming took 2 bases from V and 2 from J, leaving 10 bases between them. This CDR3 region has 14 residues. Germline lookup yields CDR1 SGHNT and CDR2 YYREEE (reference sequence). The CDR3 here is CASSFGQIQETQYF. In DNA form, the CDR3 reads TGTGCCAGCAGCTTCGGACAGATTCAAGAGACCCAGTACTTC.

The chain joins TRBV7-8 to TRBJ2-1; 7 nucleotides line up with TRBD2. The CDR3 has 14 amino acids. J gave up 8 bases and V 10 bases, and 14 bases lay outside the gene matches. Looked up from germline, CDR1 is SGHVS and CDR2 is FQNEAQ. Here the CDR3 DNA reads TGTGCCACCCGTCGGGGGAGGGCCGAGGATGAGCAGTTCTTC. This translates into CATRRGRAEDEQFF.

In this sample, this clone turned up a few times. The chain recombines TRBV5-6 with TRBJ2-3, with 8 bases aligning to TRBD1. Germline trimming cut 1 base from V and 2 bases from J; bases unmatched to any gene: 9. This CDR3 comprises 17 residues. Germline V gene data show CDR1 as SGHDT and CDR2 as YYEEEE. The CDR3 coding sequence is TGTGCCAGCAGCTTGAGCTTTGCAGGGGGCTACACAGATACGCAGTATTTT. Its protein product is CASSLSFAGGYTDTQYF. Filled out from reference TRBV5-6 and TRBJ2-3, the complete variable domain reads DAGVTQSPTHLIKTRGQQVTLRCSPKSGHDTVSWYQQALGQGPQFIFQYYEEEERQRGNFPDRFSGHQFPNYSSELNVNALLLGDSALYLCASSLSFAGGYTDTQYFGPGTRLTVL.

The chain employs TRBV5-1 and TRBJ2-2, with 9 bases matching TRBD2. The junction had 8 bases not matched to a gene; V was cut back by 0 bases and J by 2 bases. There are 18 residues in the CDR3. CDR1 is SGHRS and CDR2 is YFSETQ in the germline V gene. The CDR3 region is CASSLDAGGALNTGELFF. The CDR3 DNA is TGCGCCAGCAGCTTGGACGCGGGGGGGGCCCTTAACACCGGGGAGCTGTTTTTT.

The chain employs TRBV28 and TRBJ1-5, with D maybe TRBD1 (5 bases). Germline loops: CDR1 MDHEN, CDR2 SYDVKM. Trimming shortened V by 2 bases and J by 9 bases, and 14 bases separated the two germline ends. This CDR3 region has 14 residues. The CDR3 sequence is CASSLEVRVMPQHF. In nucleotides, the CDR3 is TGTGCCAGCAGTTTAGAGGTCAGGGTTATGCCCCAGCATTTT.

This chain joins TRBV14 and TRBJ2-7, with 7 bases lining up with TRBD1. This CDR3 spans 14 amino acids. V gave up 0 bases and J gave up 5 bases; unmatched junction bases: 4. CDR1 and CDR2 (germline): SGHDN, FVKESK. The CDR3 protein is CASSQDWDSHEQYF. As DNA, the CDR3 is TGTGCCAGCAGCCAAGATTGGGACAGTCACGAGCAGTACTTC.

This sequence joins TRBV9 and TRBJ1-1, with TRBD1 as a possible D gene (6 bases). Trimming pared 4 bases from V and 4 bases from J, leaving 11 bases between. CDR3 length: 13 residues. CDR1 is SGDLS and CDR2 is YYNGEE in the germline V gene. CDR3 in amino acids: CASSQGHSTEAFF. The CDR3 nucleotides read TGTGCCAGCAGCCAGGGACACTCCACTGAAGCTTTCTTT.

A few counts support this clone. The chain couples TRBV4-2 to TRBJ2-7; 7 nucleotides agree with TRBD1. Per germline, CDR1 LGHNA and CDR2 YNFKEQ. The CDR3 sequence is 15 residues long. The ends lost 0 bases at V and 2 bases at J; junction bases unmatched: 4. As DNA, the CDR3 is TGTGCCAGCAGCCAAGAAACAGGGGACCCCTACGAGCAGTACTTC. It encodes CASSQETGDPYEQYF.

This clone was counted a single time. The chain couples TRBV14 to TRBJ1-1, with 8 nucleotides matching TRBD1. Trimming at V came to 4 bases and at J to 0 bases, leaving 1 base not matched to a gene. Looked up from germline, CDR1 is SGHDN and CDR2 is FVKESK. The CDR3 sequence is 14 residues long. The DNA of the CDR3 is TGTGCCAGCAGCCGACAGGGGTTGAACACTGAAGCTTTCTTT. Its protein product is CASSRQGLNTEAFF.

The chain employs TRBV6-1 and TRBJ2-5; TRBD2 agrees at 7 bases. The trim removed 4 bases at V and 2 bases at J, leaving 7 bases unmatched. In germline, CDR1 is MNHNS, CDR2 SASEGT. The CDR3 extends over 15 amino acids. CDR3 in amino acids: CASSAFLAEQETQYF. The CDR3 bases are TGTGCCAGCAGTGCATTTCTAGCGGAACAAGAGACCCAGTACTTC.

The chain has TRBV2 and TRBJ2-7; D is possibly TRBD1 (6 bases). Between the trimmed V and J ends, which lost 6 bases and 2 bases, there was a span of 14 bases. Germline V gene lookup returns CDR1 SNHLY and CDR2 FYNNEI. The CDR3 has 14 residues. CDR3 nucleotides: TGTGCCAGCAGCCAAGGCGACAGGCCCTACGAGCAGTACTTC. This gives the protein CASSQGDRPYEQYF.

The rearrangement links TRBV25-1 to TRBJ2-5; tentative D call: TRBD2 (6 bases). This CDR3 is built from 14 residues. Germline CDR1 and CDR2: MGHDK and SYGVNS. V gave up 8 bases and J gave up 2 bases, with 15 bases separating them. The CDR3 spells CASGNLGSQETQYF. The CDR3 nucleotides are TGTGCCAGCGGCAACCTCGGGAGTCAAGAGACCCAGTACTTC. The whole variable domain, filled in from reference TRBV25-1 and TRBJ2-5, reads EADIYQTPRYLVIGTGKKITLECSQTMGHDKMYWYQQDPGMELHLIHYSYGVNSTEKGDLSSESTVSRIRTEHFPLTLESARPSHTSQYLCASGNLGSQETQYFGPGTRLLVL.

The genes are TRBV27 and TRBJ2-1; D ambiguous. The CDR3 totals 13 residues. Trimming pared 7 bases from V and 0 bases from J, leaving 7 bases between. Germline loops: CDR1 MNHEY, CDR2 SMNVEV (reference sequence). Here the CDR3 reads CASKLASYNEQFF. CDR3 in DNA: TGTGCCAGCAAGTTAGCCTCCTACAATGAGCAGTTCTTC.

The rearrangement uses TRBV9 and TRBJ2-5; maybe TRBD1 (8 bases). The CDR3 runs to 17 residues. V was pared by 3 bases and J by 4 bases, with 22 bases between. Germline-derived CDR1 and CDR2 are SGDLS and YYNGEE. In nucleotides, the CDR3 is TGTGCCAGCAGCGAACGGACAGGGCGGGAGTCGGGAGAGACCCAGTACTTC. Encoded protein: CASSERTGRESGETQYF.

In this sample, this clone turned up a few times. The CDR3 bases are TGCGCCAGCAGCCCGGGACAAAACTCCTACAATGAGCAGTTCTTC. Its protein is CASSPGQNSYNEQFF. This rearrangement joins TRBV5-1 to TRBJ2-1; tentatively, D is TRBD1 (6 bases). This CDR3 region has 15 residues. Trimming stripped 4 bases from V and 0 bases from J, with 11 bases between. Germline loops: CDR1 SGHRS, CDR2 YFSETQ.

This clone has only a few counts. V and J are TRBV28 and TRBJ2-7; 8 nucleotides line up with TRBD1. Unmatched junction bases numbered 5, after V lost 2 bases and J lost 2 bases. Germline CDR1 reads MDHEN; CDR2 reads SYDVKM. CDR3 length equals 15 residues. The CDR3 reads CASSLGGQATYEQYF. CDR3 sequence (DNA): TGTGCCAGCAGTTTAGGGGGACAGGCCACCTACGAGCAGTACTTC.

This sequence joins TRBV30 and TRBJ2-7; the match to TRBD1 covers 8 bases. Germline CDR1 and CDR2: GTSNPN and SVGIG (reference sequence). J lost 0 bases, V lost 4 bases, and 8 bases had no gene match. The CDR3 runs to 15 residues. Here the CDR3 DNA reads TGTGCCTGGACCCGTAGGGGGACAGGCTCCTACGAGCAGTACTTC. Protein: CAWTRRGTGSYEQYF.

Notes on this clone: The same CDR3 also results from other DNA sequences found in this sample. The genes are TRBV7-9 and TRBJ2-7, with 7 bases aligning to TRBD2. Trimming took 4 bases from V and 4 from J; bases not matched to a gene: 1. This CDR3 contains 12 residues. Germline lookup yields CDR1 SEHNR and CDR2 FQNEAQ (reference sequence). The CDR3 DNA reads TGTGCCAGCAGCTCTAGCGGTTACGAGCAGTACTTC. As protein: CASSSSGYEQYF.

The chain carries TRBV11-2 and TRBJ2-2; 7 bases agree with TRBD1. The CDR3 has 17 amino acids. Trimming at V came to 0 bases and at J to 4 bases, leaving 8 bases not matched to a gene. Germline V gives CDR1 SGHAT, CDR2 FQNNGV. The CDR3 region has the DNA TGTGCCAGCAGCTTAGATACGGCAGGGGGTATCACCGGGGAGCTGTTTTTT. Its protein product is CASSLDTAGGITGELFF. The whole variable domain, filled in from reference TRBV11-2 and TRBJ2-2, reads EAGVAQSPRYKIIEKRQSVAFWCNPISGHATLYWYQQILGQGPKLLIQFQNNGVVDDSQLPKDRFSAERLKGVDSTLKIQPAKLEDSAVYLCASSLDTAGGITGELFFGEGSRLTVL.

This clone was seen once. The rearrangement uses TRBV27 and TRBJ2-3, with TRBD2 matching 7 bases. Trimming removed 3 bases from V and 5 bases from J; junction bases left unmatched: 5. Per the germline V gene, CDR1 is MNHEY and CDR2 is SMNVEV (reference sequence). The CDR3 is 14 residues long. CDR3 DNA: TGTGCCAGCAGTTTGGGGAGGGGCATAGATACGCAGTATTTT. Residues: CASSLGRGIDTQYF.

The V and J genes are TRBV5-1 and TRBJ2-1; no clear D gene. CDR3 size: 14 residues. The germline V gene encodes CDR1 SGHRS and CDR2 YFSETQ. With 0 bases removed from V and 8 bases from J, the gap between germline ends came to 12 bases. CDR3 sequence reads: CASSLVAGSDEQFF. The CDR3 nucleotides read TGCGCCAGCAGCTTGGTGGCAGGATCGGATGAGCAGTTCTTC.

The chain recombines TRBV19 with TRBJ2-6; TRBD2 matches 8 bases. V shed 1 base and J 1 base; nucleotides not matched to a gene: 0. Germline V gene sequence: CDR1 LNHDA, CDR2 SQIVND (reference sequence). This CDR3 is 16 amino acids long. CDR3 nucleotides: TGTGCCAGTAGTATAGCGGGGGGGTCTGGGGCCAACGTCCTGACTTTC. This sequence encodes CASSIAGGSGANVLTF.